This record covers a single TCR beta chain. The antigen remains unidentified. RNA transcripts provided the source from which TCR beta CDR3 regions were amplified. Using the HTBI primer set, a first-round RT-PCR was run on the TCR CDR3. One entry per CDR3 protein results from TCRdb running MiXCR on the multiplex PCR reads. In the table there are over 500,000 distinct CDR3 sequences, more than 15% of which are singletons. The sample originates from a study of T cells in Graves' hyperthyroidism and ophthalmopathy. Study-wide background: The initial diagnosis was the point when peripheral blood was collected, ahead of any treatment.

PBMCs stemmed from 8.5 to 10 ml fresh peripheral blood. The germline V gene encodes CDR1 SEHNR and CDR2 FQNEAQ (reference sequence). With 5 bases removed from V and 5 bases from J, the gap between germline ends came to 12 bases. CDR3 length equals 14 residues. Study results and limitations: Before onset, ophthalmopathy was predicted by the model a median approximately 6.6 months earlier.

J is TRBJ1-4 and V is TRBV7-9; weak D call: TRBD1 (5 bases). The TCR sequence derives from a woman under 30 with Graves' ophthalmopathy. Sequenced sample: blood. CDR3 sequence: CASSTRAGNEKLFF. CDR3 DNA: TGTGCCAGCAGCACGAGGGCAGGGAATGAAAAACTGTTTTTT.